These T cell receptor beta chains were read from a single sample in a study of cytomegalovirus exposure and HLA in healthy donors. The protocol was immunoSEQ multiplex PCR, while the TCRdb copy is restricted to in-frame clones and leaves out a portion. This sample has under 200,000 clones; roughly 70% occur once, and the top ten carry 2.8%. Sequences were obtained from PBMCs. The receptors stem from a woman in her thirties or forties in good health and CMV-seropositive. The CDR3 runs from the conserved cysteine through the conserved F or W. A D gene is named only where the DNA matches it firmly. Part of the rows lack a size; the others show once, few, many or a class for expanded clones.

d_gene	abundance	j_gene	v_gene	CDR3nt	CDR3aa
-	-	TRBJ1-2	TRBV11-2	TGTGCCAGCAGCTTAGAGGGGAGAGGCTACACCTTC	CASSLEGRGYTF
-	-	TRBJ1-4	TRBV20-1	TGCAGTGCAGGACGGGGTGGGGAACTGTTTTTT	CSAGRGGELFF
-	few	TRBJ2-7	TRBV21-1	TGTGCCAGCAGCAGACGGGACGAGCAGTACTTC	CASSRRDEQYF
TRBD2	-	TRBJ2-3	TRBV14	TGTGCCAGCAGCCAAGAGAGGGCTAGCGGGCTCACAGATACGCAGTATTTT	CASSQERASGLTDTQYF
-	-	TRBJ1-1	TRBV4-2	TGTGCCAGCAGCCCCACCTCGGGGTGGGCGAACACTGAAGCTTTCTTT	CASSPTSGWANTEAFF
-	-	TRBJ1-5	TRBV19	TGTGCCAGTAGTATCCTCGGCACGGGGAAGCGTGGCAATCAGCCCCAGCATTTT	CASSILGTGKRGNQPQHF
-	-	TRBJ1-1	TRBV6-1	TGTGCCAGCAGTGCTGGAATAGGGTCCTACCCAGGGGACACTGAAGCTTTCTTT	CASSAGIGSYPGDTEAFF
-	-	TRBJ2-7	TRBV2	TGTGCCAGCAGTGTAGAGAGGTTCTACGAGCAGTACTTC	CASSVERFYEQYF
TRBD2	-	TRBJ2-5	TRBV19	TGTGCCAGTAGCCGATACGCTAGCGGGAGTCCGGAGACCCAGTACTTC	CASSRYASGSPETQYF
-	-	TRBJ1-2	TRBV6-1	TGTGCCAGCGGGGGCAGGGTAGGATGGAGCGATGGCTACCCCTTC	CASGGRVGWSDGYPF
TRBD2	-	TRBJ2-7	TRBV6-5	TGTGCCAGCAGCTTTCGCGGGGGCGAGCAGTACTTC	CASSFRGGEQYF
-	once	TRBJ1-1	TRBV7-3	TGTGCCAGCAGCTTAAATCCCACAGGGTGGGGAGCTTTCTTT	CASSLNPTGWGAFF
TRBD1	once	TRBJ1-2	TRBV6-5	TGCGCCAGCAGTCCTGACAGGGGCTATGGCTACACCTTC	CASSPDRGYGYTF
-	-	TRBJ1-1	TRBV4-1	TGCGCCAGCAGCACTACGGGGATCTTGAACACTGAAGCTTTCTTT	CASSTTGILNTEAFF
TRBD1	-	TRBJ1-2	TRBV5-1	TGCGCCAGCAGCTTTAGACAGGGCGATGGCTACCCCTTC	CASSFRQGDGYPF
-	-	TRBJ1-1	TRBV7-2	TGTGCCAGCAGCTTAATGGGGCGGAACACTGAAGCTTTCTTT	CASSLMGRNTEAFF
-	-	TRBJ1-1	TRBV18	TGTGCCAGCTCACCCGAGACAGGTGGCACTGAAGCTTTCTTT	CASSPETGGTEAFF
-	few	TRBJ1-1	TRBV4-1	TGCGCCAGCAGCCAAGAGCCAGGGTGGAACACTGAAGCTTTCTTT	CASSQEPGWNTEAFF
-	few	TRBJ2-7	TRBV4-2	TGTGCCAGCAGCCAATTTTCAGGGCTGGTCGACGAGCAGTACTTC	CASSQFSGLVDEQYF
TRBD2	-	TRBJ2-3	TRBV6-5	TGTGCCAGCAGTTACTCAGGAGCGGGGGGGCCTGATACGCAGTATTTT	CASSYSGAGGPDTQYF
-	-	TRBJ1-3	TRBV18	TGTGCCAGCTCACCAAAGACTGAGAAAGGAAACACCATATATTTT	CASSPKTEKGNTIYF
-	-	TRBJ2-2	TRBV18	TGTGCCAGCTCACCGCTTCCCCGTAACGGTGCGAACACCGGGGAGCTGTTTTTT	CASSPLPRNGANTGELFF
-	once	TRBJ2-7	TRBV9	TGTGCCAGCAGCGCGAGCGGCGAGCAGTACTTC	CASSASGEQYF
-	-	TRBJ2-7	TRBV9	TGTGCCAGCAGCGTAGGTTTGGGCGATTTGAACGAGCAGTACTTC	CASSVGLGDLNEQYF
TRBD1	-	TRBJ1-2	TRBV5-5	TGTGCCAGCAGCTGGGGACAGGGGCCGAACTATGGCTACACCTTC	CASSWGQGPNYGYTF
-	-	TRBJ2-2	TRBV19	TGTGCCAGTAGCCTAACAGGGCCCGGGGAGCTGTTTTTT	CASSLTGPGELFF
-	-	TRBJ2-7	TRBV14	TGTGCCAGCAGCCCGCGCCCTTCAGGCGAGCAGTACTTC	CASSPRPSGEQYF
TRBD1	-	TRBJ1-4	TRBV28	TGTGCCAGCGTGACCGGCGGACAGGGCGGGGAACTGTTTTTT	CASVTGGQGGELFF
TRBD1	-	TRBJ1-4	TRBV10-3	TGTGCCATCAGTGAGGACGGACAGGGGGTGCGTGAAAAACTGTTTTTT	CAISEDGQGVREKLFF
-	-	TRBJ2-3	TRBV11-2	TGTGCCAGCAGCTTGGAATACAGGGATACGCAGTATTTT	CASSLEYRDTQYF
-	few	TRBJ2-7	TRBV15	TGTGCCACCAGCAGAGATGTGGGAGACTCCTACGAGCAGTACTTC	CATSRDVGDSYEQYF
-	-	TRBJ1-1	TRBV6-6	TGTGCCAGCAGGCCCCCTATGAACACTGAAGCTTTCTTT	CASRPPMNTEAFF
-	-	TRBJ1-2	TRBV4-3	TGCGCCAGCAGCCAAGATGCCGGCCACTATAACTATGGCTACACCTTC	CASSQDAGHYNYGYTF
-	-	TRBJ1-6	TRBV19	TGTGCCAGTAGTGAAAAGGGGGGGTCCTATAATTCACCCCTCCACTTT	CASSEKGGSYNSPLHF
-	few	TRBJ2-7	TRBV6-5	TGTGCCAGCAGTTCCCTCGGACGGGAATACGAGCAGTACTTC	CASSSLGREYEQYF
TRBD2	few	TRBJ2-5	TRBV7-2	TGTGCCAGCAGCTTAGGACTAGCGGAAGAGACCCAGTACTTC	CASSLGLAEETQYF
-	-	TRBJ2-3	TRBV7-8	TGTGCCAGCAGCTTAAACAGGGTCGGCACAGATACGCAGTATTTT	CASSLNRVGTDTQYF
TRBD2	once	TRBJ2-1	TRBV12-5	TGTGCTAGTGGTTTGATCCTAGGACTAGCGGGGGGCAATGAGCAGTTCTTC	CASGLILGLAGGNEQFF
TRBD1	-	TRBJ2-7	TRBV29-1	TGCAGCGTTGAAGAGGGACAGAGATACGAGCAGTACTTC	CSVEEGQRYEQYF
-	-	TRBJ2-3	TRBV14	TGTGCCAGCAGCCAAGATCGCGGGATCGCAGATACGCAGTATTTT	CASSQDRGIADTQYF
-	-	TRBJ1-4	TRBV27	TGTGCCAGCAGTTTAATGTGGGCAGCTAATGAAAAACTGTTTTTT	CASSLMWAANEKLFF
-	few	TRBJ1-4	TRBV5-8	TGTGCCAGCAGCTTGGCCCTAGGGGTTTCGGAAAAACTGTTTTTT	CASSLALGVSEKLFF
-	-	TRBJ2-2	TRBV6-5	TGTGCCAGCAGTCCTAGGTTTAGTACCGCCGGGGAGCTGTTTTTT	CASSPRFSTAGELFF
-	-	TRBJ2-7	TRBV4-3	TGCGCCAGCAGCCAAGATTTTGTCCAGGGGGGCGAGCAGTACTTC	CASSQDFVQGGEQYF
TRBD1	-	TRBJ2-3	TRBV6-6	TGTGCCAGCAGTTACTCCGGGCAGGGGGACCCAGATACGCAGTATTTT	CASSYSGQGDPDTQYF
-	-	TRBJ2-3	TRBV6-5	TGTGCCACACATCTAGCTACCAGCACAGATACGCAGTATTTT	CATHLATSTDTQYF
TRBD1	few	TRBJ1-1	TRBV6-5	TGTGCCAGCAGTTCGAGACAGGGGAGGGGAGACACTGAAGCTTTCTTT	CASSSRQGRGDTEAFF
-	few	TRBJ2-2	TRBV28	TGTGCCAGCAAACCGAGCGGGGGGGAGCTGTTTTTT	CASKPSGGELFF
-	-	TRBJ2-7	TRBV7-2	TGTGCCAGCAGCTTTCGGACAGAGACCTACGAGCAGTACTTC	CASSFRTETYEQYF
-	-	TRBJ2-7	TRBV5-5	TGTGCCAGCAGCGCCGGGACACAAACCTACGAGCAGTACTTC	CASSAGTQTYEQYF
TRBD1	-	TRBJ2-3	TRBV7-8	TGTGCCAGCAGCTTAGCCTCGACAGGGGCCACAGATACGCAGTATTTT	CASSLASTGATDTQYF
TRBD1	-	TRBJ2-7	TRBV9	TGTGCCAGCAGCCCGGACAGGGGACCCGAGCAGTACTTC	CASSPDRGPEQYF
-	-	TRBJ2-3	TRBV28	TGTGCCAGCAGTATTTCGGGGCTAACAAGCGGGGATACGCAGTATTTT	CASSISGLTSGDTQYF
-	-	TRBJ1-3	TRBV2	TGTGCCAGCAGGTTGGGGAGTGGAAACACCATATATTTT	CASRLGSGNTIYF
TRBD1	-	TRBJ2-7	TRBV7-9	TGTGCCAGCAGCTTACGACTTGGACAGGAGAACGAGCAGTACTTC	CASSLRLGQENEQYF